These T cell receptor beta chains were read from a single sample in a study of tumor-infiltrating lymphocytes in localized non-small cell lung cancer. Only in-frame clones appear in the TCRdb table, and some are missing; sequencing was by immunoSEQ multiplex PCR. The data show some 14,000 clones, approximately 74% seen once. Sequenced sample: uninvolved lung tissue not adjacent to the tumor. These receptors originate from a human donor with non-small cell lung cancer. The CDR3 runs from the conserved cysteine through the conserved F or W. D genes are given only for firm matches. Clone size appears in some rows only: once, few, many, or a class for an expanded clone.

TRBJ2-3 once . TRBV5-4 CASSSGRSDTQYF TGTGCCAGCAGCTCGGGACGCTCAGATACGCAGTATTTT
TRBJ2-1 . . TRBV7-2 CASSLGGYNNEQFF TGTGCCAGCAGCTTAGGGGGTTATAACAATGAGCAGTTCTTC
TRBJ1-5 . TRBD1 TRBV2 CASSPDRGLQPQHF TGTGCCAGCTCCCCGGACAGGGGACTTCAGCCCCAGCATTTT
TRBJ2-5 . . TRBV30 CAWSVGSLGASGGTQYF TGTGCCTGGAGTGTAGGGTCACTGGGGGCCTCCGGGGGGACCCAGTACTTC
TRBJ1-3 . . TRBV4-3 CASSQGSQGAGPGNTIYF TGCGCCAGCAGCCAAGGAAGTCAGGGCGCTGGCCCTGGAAACACCATATATTTT
TRBJ1-4 . . TRBV29-1 CSAGRSTNEKLFF TGCAGCGCCGGGCGTTCAACTAATGAAAAACTGTTTTTT
TRBJ1-5 . TRBD1 TRBV2 CASREGTGGGQPQHF TGTGCCAGCAGAGAAGGGACAGGGGGGGGGCAGCCCCAGCATTTT
TRBJ2-1 . TRBD2 TRBV9 CASSDSGSSYNEQFF TGTGCCAGCAGCGATAGCGGGAGCTCCTACAATGAGCAGTTCTTC
TRBJ2-5 . . TRBV6-5 CATGGSSSETQYF TGTGCCACGGGCGGTTCTAGCTCCGAGACCCAGTACTTC
TRBJ2-1 . . TRBV28 CASSFVLGEQFF TGTGCCAGCAGTTTCGTACTGGGAGAGCAGTTCTTC
TRBJ2-7 . . TRBV19 CASSIVRGFSYEQYF TGTGCCAGTAGTATTGTTAGAGGGTTCTCCTACGAGCAGTACTTC
TRBJ2-2 . TRBD2 TRBV7-6 CASSPGLAGVNTGELFF TGTGCCAGCAGCCCGGGACTAGCGGGGGTGAACACCGGGGAGCTGTTTTTT